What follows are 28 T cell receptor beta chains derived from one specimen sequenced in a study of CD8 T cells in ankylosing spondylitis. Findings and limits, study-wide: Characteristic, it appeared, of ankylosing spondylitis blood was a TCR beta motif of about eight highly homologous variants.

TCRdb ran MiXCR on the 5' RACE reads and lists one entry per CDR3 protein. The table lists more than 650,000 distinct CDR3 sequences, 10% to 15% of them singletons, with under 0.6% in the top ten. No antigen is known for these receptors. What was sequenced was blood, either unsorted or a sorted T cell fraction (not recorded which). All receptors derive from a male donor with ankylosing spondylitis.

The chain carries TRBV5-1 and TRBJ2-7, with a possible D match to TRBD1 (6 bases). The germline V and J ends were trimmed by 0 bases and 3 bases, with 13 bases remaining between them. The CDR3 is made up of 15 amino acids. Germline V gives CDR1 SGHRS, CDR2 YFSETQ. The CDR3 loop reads CASSLDAGAFYEQYF. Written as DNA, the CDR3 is TGCGCCAGCAGCTTGGATGCAGGGGCCTTCTACGAGCAGTACTTC.

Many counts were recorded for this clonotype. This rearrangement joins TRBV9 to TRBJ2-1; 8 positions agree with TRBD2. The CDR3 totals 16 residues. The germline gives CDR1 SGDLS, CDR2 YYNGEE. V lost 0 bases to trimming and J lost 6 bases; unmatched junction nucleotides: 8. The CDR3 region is CASSVGGAGVSNEQFF. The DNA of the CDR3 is TGTGCCAGCAGCGTAGGTGGAGCGGGAGTATCCAATGAGCAGTTCTTC.

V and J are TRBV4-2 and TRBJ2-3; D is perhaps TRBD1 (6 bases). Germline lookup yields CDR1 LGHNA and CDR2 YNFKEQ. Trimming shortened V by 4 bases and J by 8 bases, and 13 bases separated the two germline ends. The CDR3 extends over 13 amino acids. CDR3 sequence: CASSPQGRGTQYF. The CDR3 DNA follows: TGTGCCAGCAGCCCCCAGGGGAGAGGTACGCAGTATTTT.

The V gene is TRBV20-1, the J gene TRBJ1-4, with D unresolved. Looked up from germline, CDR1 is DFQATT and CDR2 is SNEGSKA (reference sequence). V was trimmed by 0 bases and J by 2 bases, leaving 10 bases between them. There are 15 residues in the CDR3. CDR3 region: CSARDVRRTNEKLFF. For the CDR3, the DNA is TGCAGTGCTAGAGATGTTAGGAGGACTAATGAAAAACTGTTTTTT.

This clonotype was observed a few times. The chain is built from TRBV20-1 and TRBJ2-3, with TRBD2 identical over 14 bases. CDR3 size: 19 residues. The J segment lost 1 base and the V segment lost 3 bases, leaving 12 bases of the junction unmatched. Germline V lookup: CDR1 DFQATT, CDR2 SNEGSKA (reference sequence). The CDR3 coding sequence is TGCAGTGCTAGCCCCGGAGGACTAGCGGGAGGATGGGGCACAGATACGCAGTATTTT. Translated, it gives CSASPGGLAGGWGTDTQYF.

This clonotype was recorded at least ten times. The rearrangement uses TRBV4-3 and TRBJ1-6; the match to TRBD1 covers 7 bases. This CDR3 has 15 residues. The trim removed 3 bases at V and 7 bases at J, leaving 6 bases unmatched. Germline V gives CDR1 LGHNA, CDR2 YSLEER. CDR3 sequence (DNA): TGCGCCAGCAGCCAGGACGGACAGGAGAATTCACCCCTCCACTTT. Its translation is CASSQDGQENSPLHF.

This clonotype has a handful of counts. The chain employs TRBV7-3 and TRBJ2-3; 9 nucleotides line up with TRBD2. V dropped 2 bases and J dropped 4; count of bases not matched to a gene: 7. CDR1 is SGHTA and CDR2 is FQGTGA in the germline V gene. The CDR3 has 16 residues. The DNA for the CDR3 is TGTGCCAGCAGCTTAGGTGGTAGCGGGGGAGCAGATACGCAGTATTTT. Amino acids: CASSLGGSGGADTQYF.

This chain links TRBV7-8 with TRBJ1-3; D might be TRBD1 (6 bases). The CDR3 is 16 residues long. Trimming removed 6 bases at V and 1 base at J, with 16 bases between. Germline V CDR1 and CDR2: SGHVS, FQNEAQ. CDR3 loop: CASSRGGFLSGNTIYF. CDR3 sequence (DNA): TGTGCCAGCAGTCGAGGGGGTTTTTTGTCTGGAAACACCATATATTTT.

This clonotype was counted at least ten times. The DNA of the CDR3 is TGTGCCAGCAGCTTGCCGAGGGTGGTAGGGGAGCTGTTTTTT. Residues: CASSLPRVVGELFF. The V gene is TRBV28, the J gene TRBJ2-2, with a weak D call TRBD2 (5 bases). CDR3 length: 14 amino acids. The V end lost 6 bases, the J end lost 8 bases, and 16 bases lay between the germline ends. Germline V gene sequence: CDR1 MDHEN, CDR2 SYDVKM.

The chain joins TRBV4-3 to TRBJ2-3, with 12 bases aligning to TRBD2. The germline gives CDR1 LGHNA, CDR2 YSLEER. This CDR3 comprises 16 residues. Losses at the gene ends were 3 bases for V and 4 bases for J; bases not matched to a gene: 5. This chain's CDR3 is CASSQASGRGADTQYF. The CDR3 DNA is TGCGCCAGCAGCCAGGCTAGCGGGAGGGGGGCAGATACGCAGTATTTT.

For the CDR3, the DNA is TGCAGTGCTAGAGATCGCACTTACAATGAGCAGTTCTTC. It translates to CSARDRTYNEQFF. J is TRBJ2-1 and V is TRBV20-1, with D unclear. The germline CDR1 and CDR2 sequences are DFQATT and SNEGSKA (reference sequence). The CDR3 runs 13 residues. Trimming took 0 bases from V and 4 from J, leaving 7 bases between them.

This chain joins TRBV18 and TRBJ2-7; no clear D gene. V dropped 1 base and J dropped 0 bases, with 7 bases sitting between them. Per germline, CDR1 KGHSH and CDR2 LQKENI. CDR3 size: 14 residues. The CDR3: CASSPRMSSYEQYF. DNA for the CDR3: TGTGCCAGCTCACCACGCATGAGCTCCTACGAGCAGTACTTC.

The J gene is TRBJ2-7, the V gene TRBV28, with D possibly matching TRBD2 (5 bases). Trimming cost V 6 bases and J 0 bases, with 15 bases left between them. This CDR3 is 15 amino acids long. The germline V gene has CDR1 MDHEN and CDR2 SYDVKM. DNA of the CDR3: TGTGCCAGCAGCTTCGGGAACGCTGGCTCCTACGAGCAGTACTTC. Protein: CASSFGNAGSYEQYF.

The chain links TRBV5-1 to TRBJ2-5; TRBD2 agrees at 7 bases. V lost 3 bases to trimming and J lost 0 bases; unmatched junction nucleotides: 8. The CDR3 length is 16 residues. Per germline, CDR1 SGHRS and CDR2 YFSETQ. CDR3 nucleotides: TGCGCCAGCAGCTCTCGGGGGGTGAGGTACCAAGAGACCCAGTACTTC. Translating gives CASSSRGVRYQETQYF.

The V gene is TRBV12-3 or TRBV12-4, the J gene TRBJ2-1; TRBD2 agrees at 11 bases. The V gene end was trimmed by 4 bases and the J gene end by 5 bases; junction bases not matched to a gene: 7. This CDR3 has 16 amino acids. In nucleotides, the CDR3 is TGTGCCAGCAGTTCCCCCCGACTAGCGGGGAACAATGAGCAGTTCTTC. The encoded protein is CASSSPRLAGNNEQFF.

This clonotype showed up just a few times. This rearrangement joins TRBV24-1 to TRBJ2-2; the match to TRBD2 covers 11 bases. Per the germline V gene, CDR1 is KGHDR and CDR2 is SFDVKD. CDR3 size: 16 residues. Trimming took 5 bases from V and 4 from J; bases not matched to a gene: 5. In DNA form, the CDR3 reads TGTGCCACCAGTGGCCGCGGACTAGCGGGCACCGGGGAGCTGTTTTTT. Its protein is CATSGRGLAGTGELFF.

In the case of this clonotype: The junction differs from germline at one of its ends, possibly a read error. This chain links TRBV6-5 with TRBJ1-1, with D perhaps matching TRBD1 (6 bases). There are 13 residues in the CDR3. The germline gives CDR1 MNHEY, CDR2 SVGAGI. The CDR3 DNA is TGTGCCAGCAGTTACGGTGAGGTGGGGGGGCGACTCTTT. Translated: CASSYGEVGGRLF.

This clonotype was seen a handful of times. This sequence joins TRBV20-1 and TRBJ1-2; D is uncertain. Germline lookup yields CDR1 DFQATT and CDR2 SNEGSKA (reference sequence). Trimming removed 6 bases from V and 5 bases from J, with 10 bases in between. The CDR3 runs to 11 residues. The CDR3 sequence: CSAPNLYGYTF. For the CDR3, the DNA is TGCAGTGCGCCAAACCTATATGGCTACACCTTC.

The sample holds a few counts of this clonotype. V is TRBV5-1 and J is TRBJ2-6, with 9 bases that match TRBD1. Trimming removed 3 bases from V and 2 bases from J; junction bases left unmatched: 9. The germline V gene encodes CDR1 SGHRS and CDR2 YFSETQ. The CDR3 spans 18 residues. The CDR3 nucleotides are TGCGCCAGCAGCTCCGGGAACAGGGGGCACGCTGGGGCCAACGTCCTGACTTTC. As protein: CASSSGNRGHAGANVLTF.

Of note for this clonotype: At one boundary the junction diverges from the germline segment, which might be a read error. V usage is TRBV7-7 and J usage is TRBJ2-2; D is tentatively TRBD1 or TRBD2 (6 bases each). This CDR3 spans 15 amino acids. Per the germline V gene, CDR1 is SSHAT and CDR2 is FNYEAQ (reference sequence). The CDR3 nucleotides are TGTGCTAGCAGCGTAACAGGGCTCGGGGGCGGGGAGCTGTTTTTT. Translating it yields CASSVTGLGGGELFF.

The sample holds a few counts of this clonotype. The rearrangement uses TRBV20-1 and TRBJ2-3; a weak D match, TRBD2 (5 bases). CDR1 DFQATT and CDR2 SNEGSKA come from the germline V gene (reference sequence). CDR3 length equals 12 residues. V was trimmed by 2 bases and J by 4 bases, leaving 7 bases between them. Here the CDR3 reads CSARPGADTQYF. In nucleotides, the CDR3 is TGCAGTGCTAGACCCGGGGCAGATACGCAGTATTTT.

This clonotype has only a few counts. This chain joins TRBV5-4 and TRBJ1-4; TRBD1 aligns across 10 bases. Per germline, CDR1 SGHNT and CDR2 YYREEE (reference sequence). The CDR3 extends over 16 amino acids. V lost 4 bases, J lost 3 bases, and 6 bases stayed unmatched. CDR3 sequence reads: CASSPDRGLANEKLFF. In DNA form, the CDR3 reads TGTGCCAGCAGCCCGGACAGGGGGTTGGCTAATGAAAAACTGTTTTTT. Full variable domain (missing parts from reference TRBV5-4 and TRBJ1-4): ETGVTQSPTHLIKTRGQQVTLRCSSQSGHNTVSWYQQALGQGPQFIFQYYREEENGRGNFPPRFSGLQFPNYSSELNVNALELDDSALYLCASSPDRGLANEKLFFGSGTQLSVL.

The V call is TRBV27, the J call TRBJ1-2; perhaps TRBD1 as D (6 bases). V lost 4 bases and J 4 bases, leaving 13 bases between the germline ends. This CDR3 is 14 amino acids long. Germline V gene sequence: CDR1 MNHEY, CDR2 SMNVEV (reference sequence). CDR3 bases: TGTGCCAGCAGTTCGACAGGATCCAGCTATGGCTACACCTTC. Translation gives CASSSTGSSYGYTF.

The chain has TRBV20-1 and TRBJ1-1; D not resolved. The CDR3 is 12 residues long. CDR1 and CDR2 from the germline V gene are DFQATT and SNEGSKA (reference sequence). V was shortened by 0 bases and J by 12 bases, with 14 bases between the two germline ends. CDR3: CSARDSGRAPFF. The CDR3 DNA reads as TGCAGTGCTAGAGACAGTGGGAGGGCACCTTTCTTT.

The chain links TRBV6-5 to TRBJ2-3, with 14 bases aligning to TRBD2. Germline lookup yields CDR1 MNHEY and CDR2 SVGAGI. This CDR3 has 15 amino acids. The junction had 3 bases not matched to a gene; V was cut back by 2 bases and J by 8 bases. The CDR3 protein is CASSYGTSGSGTQYF. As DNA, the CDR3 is TGTGCCAGCAGTTACGGGACTAGCGGGAGTGGTACGCAGTATTTT.

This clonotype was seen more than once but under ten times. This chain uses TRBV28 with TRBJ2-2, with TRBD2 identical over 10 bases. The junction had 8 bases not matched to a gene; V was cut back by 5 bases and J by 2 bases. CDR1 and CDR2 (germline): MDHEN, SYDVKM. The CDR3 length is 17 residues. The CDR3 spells CASSRTLAGDNTGELFF. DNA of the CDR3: TGTGCCAGCAGTCGAACTCTAGCGGGGGACAACACCGGGGAGCTGTTTTTT. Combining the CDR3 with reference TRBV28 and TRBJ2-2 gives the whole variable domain DVKVTQSSRYLVKRTGEKVFLECVQDMDHENMFWYRQDPGLGLRLIYFSYDVKMKEKGDIPEGYSVSREKKERFSLILESASTNQTSMYLCASSRTLAGDNTGELFFGEGSRLTVL.

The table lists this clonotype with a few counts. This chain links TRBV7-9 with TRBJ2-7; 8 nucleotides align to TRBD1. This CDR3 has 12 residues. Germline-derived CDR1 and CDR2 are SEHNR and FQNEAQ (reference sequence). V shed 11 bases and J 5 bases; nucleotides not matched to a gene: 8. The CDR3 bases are TGTGCCGGTGCTGGACAGGGAAACGAGCAGTACTTC. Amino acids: CAGAGQGNEQYF.

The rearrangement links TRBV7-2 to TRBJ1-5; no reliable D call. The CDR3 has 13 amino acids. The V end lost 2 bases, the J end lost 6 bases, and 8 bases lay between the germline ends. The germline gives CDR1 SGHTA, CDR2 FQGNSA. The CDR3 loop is CASSLLLSQPQHF. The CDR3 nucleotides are TGTGCCAGCAGCTTATTGTTAAGTCAGCCCCAGCATTTT. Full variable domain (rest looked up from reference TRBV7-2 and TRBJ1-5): GAGVSQSPSNKVTEKGKDVELRCDPISGHTALYWYRQSLGQGLEFLIYFQGNSAPDKSGLPSDRFSAERTGGSVSTLTIQRTQQEDSAVYLCASSLLLSQPQHFGDGTRLSIL.